This record concerns one T cell receptor (beta chain) sequence. This specimen comes from a study of yellow fever vaccine responses in identical twins. TCRdb analysed the RT-PCR reads with MiXCR anew, one entry per CDR3 protein. Among under 950 distinct CDR3 sequences listed, 85% were seen once. Trimming cost V 4 bases and J 10 bases, with 20 bases left between them. In germline, CDR1 is SGHAT, CDR2 FQDESV (reference sequence). This CDR3 contains 16 residues. The chain has TRBV11-1 and TRBJ1-6; D perhaps matches TRBD1 (5 bases). This specimen consisted of T cells from blood (PBMCs), unsorted or a sorted subset (not recorded which), obtained before or after yellow fever vaccination (not recorded which). The TCR was taken from a female donor who received the yellow fever vaccine. DNA of the CDR3: TGTGCCAGCAGCTGGCCCGGTGGGGCGGTTGGCTCACCCCTCCACTTT. Protein: CASSWPGGAVGSPLHF.